Listed here are 26 T cell receptor beta chains from one sample, sequenced in a study of metastatic and nonmetastatic thyroid tumors. TCRdb re-analyzed the PCR reads through MiXCR. Altogether 6,000 or so clones are present, roughly 27% being singletons, with the ten largest covering less than 20%. Every patient underwent thyroid surgery untreated. The sample comprised adjacent normal tissue. The receptors stem from a female donor with papillary thyroid cancer or a benign thyroid nodule (not recorded which). Some clones in this sample may be carry-over from other donors' samples.

This clone was picked up a small number of times. The chain couples TRBV7-2 to TRBJ2-1, with D unresolved. This CDR3 spans 13 amino acids. V shed 4 bases and J shed 10 bases, with 14 bases lying between them. Looked up from germline, CDR1 is SGHTA and CDR2 is FQGNSA. The CDR3 DNA reads TGTGCCAGCAGCTCTCCCTTCGTCAGCGAGCAGTTCTTC. It encodes CASSSPFVSEQFF.

This clone has only a few counts. CDR3 bases: TGTGCCAGCAGCTTCGGACAGGGGGTTGATGGCTACACCTTC. It is translated as CASSFGQGVDGYTF. The chain recombines TRBV11-1 with TRBJ1-2; 10 bases agree with TRBD1. This CDR3 contains 14 residues. Trimming took 3 bases from V and 6 from J; bases not matched to a gene: 4. Germline CDR1 SGHAT, CDR2 FQDESV (reference sequence).

The chain links TRBV20-1 to TRBJ2-7; no reliable D call. CDR1 DFQATT and CDR2 SNEGSKA come from the germline V gene (reference sequence). This CDR3 contains 15 residues. Trimming took 3 bases from V and 0 from J, leaving 15 bases between them. CDR3 loop: CSASPAELSSYEQYF. The CDR3 coding sequence is TGCAGTGCTAGCCCGGCGGAACTGAGCTCCTACGAGCAGTACTTC.

As regards this clone: Mismatch with germline at one junction end may stem from a read error. The chain combines TRBV10-2 with TRBJ2-2, with 9 bases that match TRBD2. The germline CDR1 and CDR2 sequences are WSHSY and SAAADI. This CDR3 contains 14 residues. This chain's CDR3 is CGRRRGGDYGEQFF. CDR3 in DNA: TGCGGCAGAAGGCGCGGGGGGGACTACGGGGAGCAGTTTTTT.

CDR3 sequence: CASSEEAGGGATGSGYTF. CDR3 in DNA: TGTGCCAGCAGTGAAGAAGCAGGGGGTGGGGCTACAGGGAGCGGCTACACCTTC. V and J are TRBV6-1 and TRBJ1-2; 7 bases are a match to TRBD1. From germline, CDR1 is MNHNS and CDR2 SASEGT. This CDR3 comprises 18 residues. The ends lost 1 base at V and 8 bases at J; junction bases unmatched: 19.

This clone was observed many times. The rearrangement uses TRBV6-1 and TRBJ1-5, with D perhaps matching TRBD1 (6 bases). The CDR3 consists of 14 residues. Germline values: CDR1 MNHNS, CDR2 SASEGT. V dropped 6 bases and J dropped 2 bases, with 11 bases sitting between them. The CDR3 spells CASSYRAGNQPQHF. The CDR3 DNA follows: TGTGCCAGCAGCTACAGGGCCGGCAATCAGCCCCAGCATTTT.

V usage is TRBV5-1 and J usage is TRBJ2-7; TRBD2 might be the D (6 bases). This CDR3 is 13 amino acids long. In germline, CDR1 is SGHRS, CDR2 YFSETQ. V was cut by 0 bases and J by 6 bases, with 10 bases left in between. The CDR3 protein is CASSLEVGGEQYF. CDR3 sequence (DNA): TGCGCCAGCAGCTTGGAGGTGGGGGGCGAGCAGTACTTC.

The rearrangement links TRBV10-3 to TRBJ2-1, with D hard to call. This CDR3 contains 12 residues. Between the trimmed V and J ends, which lost 0 bases and 10 bases, there was a span of 7 bases. Germline CDR1 ENHRY, CDR2 SYGVKD. CDR3 nucleotide sequence: TGTGCCATCAGTGAGTCAGGCCAGGAGCAGTTCTTC. It translates to CAISESGQEQFF.

This clone showed up just a few times. The chain has TRBV2 and TRBJ2-7, with 11 bases aligning to TRBD2. The CDR3 is 14 residues long. Trimming took 6 bases from V and 3 from J; bases not matched to a gene: 4. Germline V gives CDR1 SNHLY, CDR2 FYNNEI. CDR3: CASRAGLADYEQYF. CDR3 nucleotide sequence: TGTGCCAGCAGGGCGGGACTAGCGGACTACGAGCAGTACTTC.

In its sample, this clone ranks as medium-sized. J is TRBJ1-1 and V is TRBV30; D remains ambiguous. The CDR3 is made up of 13 amino acids. The V end lost 5 bases, the J end lost 3 bases, and 13 bases lay between the germline ends. Per the germline V gene, CDR1 is GTSNPN and CDR2 is SVGIG (reference sequence). The CDR3: CAWSSILDTEAFF. As DNA, the CDR3 is TGTGCCTGGTCCTCGATATTGGACACTGAAGCTTTCTTT.

Relative to its sample, this clone is medium-sized. The chain recombines TRBV7-3 with TRBJ2-2; no definite D call. Trimming took off 4 bases at V and 7 bases at J, with 4 bases between the two ends. Per the germline V gene, CDR1 is SGHTA and CDR2 is FQGTGA. There are 11 residues in the CDR3. In DNA, the CDR3 is TGTGCCAGCAGCTCCGGCGGGGAGCTGTTTTTT. Its translation is CASSSGGELFF.

This clone appeared a single time. The chain combines TRBV7-3 with TRBJ2-2; TRBD2 matches at 8 bases. The germline V gene encodes CDR1 SGHTA and CDR2 FQGTGA. J was trimmed by 2 bases and V by 5 bases; bases with no gene match: 10. The CDR3 covers 17 residues. The CDR3 reads CASSPPAGGPNTGELFF. Here the CDR3 DNA reads TGTGCCAGCAGCCCCCCGGCGGGAGGCCCAAACACCGGGGAGCTGTTTTTT.

This clone is deemed medium-sized. The chain is built from TRBV28 and TRBJ1-1; D remains ambiguous. V dropped 6 bases and J dropped 0 bases, with 8 bases sitting between them. This CDR3 is 13 amino acids long. The germline gives CDR1 MDHEN, CDR2 SYDVKM. In DNA, the CDR3 is TGTGCCAGCAGAATAGGGTTGAACACTGAAGCTTTCTTT. Translation gives CASRIGLNTEAFF. The whole variable domain, filled in from reference TRBV28 and TRBJ1-1, reads DVKVTQSSRYLVKRTGEKVFLECVQDMDHENMFWYRQDPGLGLRLIYFSYDVKMKEKGDIPEGYSVSREKKERFSLILESASTNQTSMYLCASRIGLNTEAFFGQGTRLTVV.

This rearrangement joins TRBV20-1 to TRBJ1-5; the D gene is possibly TRBD1 (5 bases). The CDR3 length is 14 residues. The V end was cut by 6 bases, the J end by 0 bases, with 12 bases between. Germline V CDR1 and CDR2: DFQATT, SNEGSKA (reference sequence). Here the CDR3 DNA reads TGCAGTGCCTCGACAGTTTATAGCAATCAGCCCCAGCATTTT. Protein: CSASTVYSNQPQHF.

This clone is large by share. The rearrangement uses TRBV28 and TRBJ2-3, with 10 bases fitting TRBD1. Trimming removed 5 bases from V and 6 bases from J; junction bases left unmatched: 8. This CDR3 contains 15 residues. CDR1 is MDHEN and CDR2 is SYDVKM in the germline V gene. CDR3 bases: TGTGCCAGCAGTCCCGGGACAGGGGAGATCGATACGCAGTATTTT. Protein: CASSPGTGEIDTQYF.

The rearrangement uses TRBV7-9 and TRBJ1-5, with a tentative D call TRBD1 (6 bases). CDR3 length: 14 amino acids. V dropped 5 bases and J dropped 4 bases, with 12 bases sitting between them. Per the germline V gene, CDR1 is SEHNR and CDR2 is FQNEAQ (reference sequence). This CDR3 is CASSPYTGNQPQHF. The CDR3 bases are TGTGCCAGCAGCCCTTATACAGGGAATCAGCCCCAGCATTTT.

This sequence joins TRBV28 and TRBJ1-1; 7 bases agree with TRBD1. This CDR3 region has 14 residues. Germline V gene sequence: CDR1 MDHEN, CDR2 SYDVKM. V shed 8 bases, J shed 4 bases, and the junction held 10 bases outside the gene matches. The CDR3 is CASWSSNRGTEAFF. As DNA, the CDR3 is TGTGCCAGCTGGTCCTCCAACAGGGGCACTGAAGCTTTCTTT. The variable domain in full, completed from reference TRBV28 and TRBJ1-1, reads DVKVTQSSRYLVKRTGEKVFLECVQDMDHENMFWYRQDPGLGLRLIYFSYDVKMKEKGDIPEGYSVSREKKERFSLILESASTNQTSMYLCASWSSNRGTEAFFGQGTRLTVV.

The chain carries TRBV5-6 and TRBJ1-1; D unresolved. V was clipped by 2 bases and J by 10 bases, with 15 bases between them. The CDR3 is 13 residues long. From germline, CDR1 is SGHDT and CDR2 YYEEEE. CDR3 nucleotides: TGTGCCAGCAGCTTTCCGGCGGTCCACGGAGCTTTCTTT. It is translated as CASSFPAVHGAFF.

This chain uses TRBV24-1 with TRBJ1-2, with unresolved D. The V end was cut by 8 bases, the J end by 2 bases, with 11 bases between. The CDR3 totals 13 residues. The germline V gene has CDR1 KGHDR and CDR2 SFDVKD. The CDR3 bases are TGTGCCACCATGGAAGGGCCAAACTATGGCTACACCTTC. As protein: CATMEGPNYGYTF.

This clone was recorded at least ten times. The chain recombines TRBV13 with TRBJ2-2; 11 bases match TRBD1. This CDR3 region has 16 residues. Trimming at V came to 5 bases and at J to 8 bases, leaving 10 bases not matched to a gene. Per the germline V gene, CDR1 is PRHDT and CDR2 is FYEKMQ (reference sequence). The CDR3: CASSPPGQGASGELFF. The CDR3 DNA reads as TGTGCCAGCAGCCCCCCTGGACAGGGGGCTTCTGGGGAGCTGTTTTTT.

V is TRBV10-1 and J is TRBJ2-5, with TRBD1 matching over 8 bases. The ends lost 4 bases at V and 2 bases at J; junction bases unmatched: 6. The CDR3 is 15 residues long. The germline gives CDR1 WNHNN, CDR2 SYGVQD (reference sequence). The CDR3 sequence: CASSVGQEKQETQYF. The CDR3, as DNA: TGCGCCAGCAGTGTGGGACAGGAGAAGCAAGAGACCCAGTACTTC.

The chain couples TRBV7-2 to TRBJ2-5, with D possibly TRBD1 on 5 matching bases. V was pared by 5 bases and J by 1 base, with 11 bases between. CDR1 SGHTA and CDR2 FQGNSA come from the germline V gene. CDR3 length equals 14 residues. This CDR3 is CASSRPTGQETQYF. CDR3 nucleotides: TGTGCCAGCAGCCGACCAACAGGCCAAGAGACCCAGTACTTC.

This clone counts as medium-sized. The chain employs TRBV6-1 and TRBJ2-1; TRBD2 agrees at 12 bases. Germline V CDR1 and CDR2: MNHNS, SASEGT. With V trimmed by 7 bases and J by 7 bases, 11 bases remained unmatched. The CDR3 runs to 16 residues. CDR3 DNA: TGTGCCAGCACTTCGGGAGGGACTAGCGGGTTAAATGAGCAGTTCTTC. Protein product: CASTSGGTSGLNEQFF.

In its sample, this clone was seen once. The chain recombines TRBV5-4 with TRBJ1-5, with D perhaps matching TRBD1 (6 bases). The V gene's germline CDR1 is SGHNT and CDR2 YYREEE (reference sequence). V lost 0 bases to trimming and J lost 4 bases, with 17 bases between them. The CDR3 spans 17 residues. CDR3 coding DNA: TGTGCCAGCAGCTTGGCAGGGTCACAGGGAAGGAATCAGCCCCAGCATTTT. Amino acids: CASSLAGSQGRNQPQHF.

As to this clone: This may be a read error, as it is one base from a much larger clone. This chain uses TRBV6-1 with TRBJ2-6, with 9 bases matching TRBD2. CDR3 length: 17 residues. Germline lookup yields CDR1 MNHNS and CDR2 SASEGT. The CDR3 here is CASSCVAGVSGANVLTF. The CDR3 bases are TGTGCCAGCAGTTGCGTAGCGGGAGTATCCGGGGCCAACGTCCTGACGTTC.

This clone was detected a few times. The CDR3 protein is CASSLGAGGPIEQYF. DNA of the CDR3: TGTGCCAGCAGTTTGGGGGCAGGGGGACCGATCGAGCAGTACTTC. The chain employs TRBV28 and TRBJ2-7; TRBD1 aligns across 7 bases. Trimming at V came to 3 bases and at J to 6 bases, leaving 11 bases not matched to a gene. Germline lookup yields CDR1 MDHEN and CDR2 SYDVKM. The CDR3 is 15 amino acids. The whole variable domain, remainder taken from reference TRBV28 and TRBJ2-7, is DVKVTQSSRYLVKRTGEKVFLECVQDMDHENMFWYRQDPGLGLRLIYFSYDVKMKEKGDIPEGYSVSREKKERFSLILESASTNQTSMYLCASSLGAGGPIEQYFGPGTRLTVT.